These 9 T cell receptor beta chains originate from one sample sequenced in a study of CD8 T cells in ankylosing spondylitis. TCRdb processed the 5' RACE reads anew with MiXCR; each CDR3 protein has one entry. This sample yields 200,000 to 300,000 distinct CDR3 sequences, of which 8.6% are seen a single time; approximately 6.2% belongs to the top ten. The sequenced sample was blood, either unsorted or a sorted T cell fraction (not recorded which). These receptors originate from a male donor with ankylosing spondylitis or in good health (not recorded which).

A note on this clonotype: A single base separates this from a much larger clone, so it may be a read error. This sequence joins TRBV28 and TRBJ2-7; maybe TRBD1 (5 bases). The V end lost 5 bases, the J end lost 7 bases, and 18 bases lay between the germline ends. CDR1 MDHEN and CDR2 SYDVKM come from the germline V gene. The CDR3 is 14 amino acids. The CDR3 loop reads CASSLPREGLEQYF. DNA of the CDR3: TGTGCCAGCAGTCTCCCCAGGGAAGGGCTAGAGCAGTACTTC.

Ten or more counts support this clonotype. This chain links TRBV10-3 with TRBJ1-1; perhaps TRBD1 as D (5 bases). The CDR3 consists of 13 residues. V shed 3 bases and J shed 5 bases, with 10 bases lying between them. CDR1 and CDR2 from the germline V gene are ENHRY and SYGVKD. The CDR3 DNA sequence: TGTGCCATCAGTGAAAGAGGGGAAACTGAAGCTTTCTTT. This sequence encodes CAISERGETEAFF.

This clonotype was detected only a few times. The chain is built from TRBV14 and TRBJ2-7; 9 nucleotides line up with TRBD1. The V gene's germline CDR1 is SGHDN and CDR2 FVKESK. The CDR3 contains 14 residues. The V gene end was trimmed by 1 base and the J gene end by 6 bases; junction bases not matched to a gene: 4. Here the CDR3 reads CASSQVNRGREQYF. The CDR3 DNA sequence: TGTGCCAGCAGCCAAGTAAACAGGGGGCGCGAGCAGTACTTC.

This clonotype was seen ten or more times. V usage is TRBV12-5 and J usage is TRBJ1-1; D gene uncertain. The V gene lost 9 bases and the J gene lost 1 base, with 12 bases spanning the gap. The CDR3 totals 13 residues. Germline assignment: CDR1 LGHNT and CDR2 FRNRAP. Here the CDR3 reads CASQKEGNTEAFF. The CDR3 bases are TGTGCTAGCCAAAAGGAGGGGAACACTGAAGCTTTCTTT. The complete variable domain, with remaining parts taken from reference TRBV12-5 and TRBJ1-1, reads DARVTQTPRHKVTEMGQEVTMRCQPILGHNTVFWYRQTMMQGLELLAYFRNRAPLDDSGMPKDRFSAEMPDATLATLKIQPSEPRDSAVYFCASQKEGNTEAFFGQGTRLTVV.

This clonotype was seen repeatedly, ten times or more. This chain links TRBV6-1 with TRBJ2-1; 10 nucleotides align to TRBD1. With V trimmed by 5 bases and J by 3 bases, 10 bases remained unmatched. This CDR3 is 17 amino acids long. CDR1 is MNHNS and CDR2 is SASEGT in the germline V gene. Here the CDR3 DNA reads TGTGCCAGCAGTACAAAGACAGGGGGCGCCAACTACAATGAGCAGTTCTTC. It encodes CASSTKTGGANYNEQFF.

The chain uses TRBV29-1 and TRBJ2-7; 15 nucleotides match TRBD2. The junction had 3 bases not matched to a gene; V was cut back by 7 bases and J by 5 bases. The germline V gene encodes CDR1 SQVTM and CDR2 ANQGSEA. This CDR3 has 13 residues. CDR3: CSGGTSGRNEQYF. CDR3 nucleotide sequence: TGCAGCGGTGGGACTAGCGGGAGGAACGAGCAGTACTTC.

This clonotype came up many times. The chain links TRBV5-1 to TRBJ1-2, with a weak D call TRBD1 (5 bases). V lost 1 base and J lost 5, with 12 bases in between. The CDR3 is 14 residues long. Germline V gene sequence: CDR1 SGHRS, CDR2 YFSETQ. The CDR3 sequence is CASSLSTGEYGYTF. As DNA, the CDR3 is TGCGCCAGCAGCTTGAGTACAGGAGAATATGGCTACACCTTC.

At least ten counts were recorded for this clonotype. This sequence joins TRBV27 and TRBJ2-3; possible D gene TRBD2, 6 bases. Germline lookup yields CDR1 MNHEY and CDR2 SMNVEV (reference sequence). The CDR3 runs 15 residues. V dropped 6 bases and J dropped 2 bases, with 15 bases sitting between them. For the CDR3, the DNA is TGTGCCAGCAGCCCTTGGGGGGTTACCACAGATACGCAGTATTTT. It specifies CASSPWGVTTDTQYF.

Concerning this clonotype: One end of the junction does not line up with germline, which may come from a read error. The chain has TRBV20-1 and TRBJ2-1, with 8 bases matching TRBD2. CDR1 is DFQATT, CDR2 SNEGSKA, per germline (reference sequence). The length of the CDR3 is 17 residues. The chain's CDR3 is CCAIAGQRASSYNEQFF. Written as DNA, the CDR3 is TGCTGTGCTATAGCGGGGCAAAGGGCTAGCTCCTACAATGAGCAGTTCTTC.